The rows below give T cell receptor beta chains drawn from one sample of a study of blood T cell repertoires in COVID-19. The assay was immunoSEQ multiplex PCR, and TCRdb's table has in-frame clones only and misses some. This sample yields about 140,000 clones, of which about 87% are seen a single time; around 1.7% belongs to the top ten. The sample comprised peripheral blood. The origin of the receptors is a woman aged 50 to 65 with acute or convalescent COVID-19. CDR3s include the opening cysteine and the closing phenylalanine or tryptophan. Fields, in order: V gene, J gene, D gene, clone size, CDR3 protein, CDR3 DNA. D genes are given only for firm matches. Clone size is given for some rows only: seen once, a few or many times, or a class if the clone is expanded.

TRBV6-6	TRBJ2-1	TRBD2	NA	CASSPPTGRATYNEQFF	TGTGCCAGCAGTCCCCCCACCGGGAGGGCCACCTACAATGAGCAGTTCTTC
TRBV28	TRBJ1-1	TRBD1	NA	CASSLTQGAGNTEAFF	TGTGCCAGCAGTTTAACACAGGGGGCCGGGAACACTGAAGCTTTCTTT
TRBV28	TRBJ1-1	NA	NA	CASSWRGGGYTEAFF	TGTGCCAGCAGTTGGAGGGGAGGGGGGTACACTGAAGCTTTCTTT
TRBV15	TRBJ1-5	NA	once	CATSRDRRAYSNQPQHF	TGTGCCACCAGCAGAGATCGGAGGGCTTATAGCAATCAGCCCCAGCATTTT
TRBV9	TRBJ2-2	TRBD2	NA	CASSAHSGRADTGELFF	TGTGCCAGCAGCGCGCATAGCGGGAGGGCCGACACCGGGGAGCTGTTTTTT
TRBV9	TRBJ1-2	TRBD1	NA	CASSVEGANYGYTF	TGTGCCAGCAGCGTAGAGGGGGCCAACTATGGCTACACCTTC
TRBV18	TRBJ1-5	NA	NA	CASSLQDKFNQPQHF	TGTGCCAGCTCCCTTCAGGACAAATTCAATCAGCCCCAGCATTTT
TRBV7-3	TRBJ2-7	NA	NA	CASSFGQTTSTYEQYF	TGTGCCAGCAGCTTTGGACAGACCACAAGTACCTACGAGCAGTACTTC
TRBV21-1	TRBJ1-4	NA	NA	CASSPVAGQGRSNEKLFF	TGTGCCAGCAGCCCCGTGGCGGGACAGGGTAGGAGTAATGAAAAACTGTTTTTT
TRBV7-2	TRBJ1-4	NA	NA	CASSLGGGGSGEKLFF	TGTGCCAGCAGCTTAGGAGGGGGGGGTTCGGGTGAAAAACTGTTTTTT
TRBV19	TRBJ1-5	TRBD1	NA	CASSGPGTGAHQPQHF	TGTGCCAGTAGTGGTCCCGGGACAGGGGCGCATCAGCCCCAGCATTTT
TRBV19	TRBJ1-6	NA	NA	CASSAGGAISPLHF	TGTGCCAGTAGTGCGGGGGGCGCGATTTCACCCCTCCACTTT
TRBV4-1	TRBJ2-1	TRBD2	NA	CASSQDGAGGSSYNEQFF	TGCGCCAGCAGCCAAGATGGGGCGGGGGGTTCATCCTACAATGAGCAGTTCTTC
TRBV5-1	TRBJ1-2	TRBD1	NA	CATKLLTGDYGYTF	TGCGCCACTAAACTTCTGACAGGGGACTATGGCTACACCTTC
TRBV7-3	TRBJ1-3	NA	NA	CASSWDQGSNTIYF	TGTGCCAGCAGCTGGGATCAAGGGAGTAACACCATATATTTT
TRBV7-9	TRBJ2-1	TRBD1	NA	CASSLPTGDPYNEQFF	TGTGCCAGCAGCTTACCCACAGGGGACCCTTACAATGAGCAGTTCTTC
TRBV19	TRBJ1-5	TRBD1	NA	CASRGTGRDQPQHF	TGTGCCAGTAGAGGGACAGGGAGGGATCAGCCCCAGCATTTT
TRBV6-5	TRBJ2-7	NA	NA	CASSIRDAYEQYF	TGTGCCAGCAGCATCAGGGATGCTTACGAGCAGTACTTC
TRBV4-1	TRBJ1-2	NA	NA	CASSQGDTYGYTF	TGCGCCAGCAGCCAAGGGGACACCTATGGCTACACCTTC
TRBV7-8	TRBJ1-1	NA	NA	CASSRRAPGHPRDTEAFF	TGTGCCAGCAGCCGCCGCGCGCCGGGACACCCACGGGACACTGAAGCTTTCTTT
TRBV4-2	TRBJ1-3	NA	NA	CASSQEADSGNTIYF	TGTGCCAGCAGCCAAGAAGCGGACTCTGGAAACACCATATATTTT
TRBV7-6	TRBJ2-1	TRBD2	NA	CASSLSGRADNEQFF	TGTGCCAGCAGCCTAAGCGGGAGGGCGGACAATGAGCAGTTCTTC
TRBV5-6	TRBJ1-2	TRBD1	NA	CASSRQGSYGYTF	TGTGCCAGCAGCCGACAGGGCAGCTATGGCTACACCTTC
TRBV6-5	TRBJ1-4	TRBD1	NA	CASSPDRGREKLFF	TGTGCCAGCAGCCCCGACAGGGGAAGAGAAAAACTGTTTTTT
TRBV18	TRBJ2-2	TRBD2	NA	CASSPRGTSGKNANTGELFF	TGTGCCAGCTCACCACGGGGGACTAGCGGGAAGAACGCGAACACCGGGGAGCTGTTTTTT
TRBV5-1	TRBJ1-4	NA	NA	CASSGGVSNEKLFF	TGCGCCAGCAGCGGAGGAGTGTCTAATGAAAAACTGTTTTTT
TRBV2	TRBJ2-3	TRBD2	NA	CASTPSAGGYGTQYF	TGTGCCAGCACCCCCTCCGCGGGAGGGTATGGTACGCAGTATTTT
TRBV27	TRBJ1-2	NA	NA	CASSPHDTLFGYGYTF	TGTGCCAGCAGTCCTCACGACACCCTCTTTGGGTATGGCTACACCTTC
TRBV2	TRBJ1-2	NA	NA	CASRGNTGDGYTF	TGTGCCAGCAGGGGAAACACGGGGGATGGCTACACCTTC
TRBV27	TRBJ1-6	TRBD1	NA	CASRLTGAGSYNSPLHF	TGTGCCAGCAGACTCACAGGGGCGGGCTCCTATAATTCACCCCTCCACTTT
TRBV6-5	TRBJ1-1	TRBD1	NA	CASSLDRANTEAFF	TGTGCCAGCAGTCTCGACAGGGCGAACACTGAAGCTTTCTTT
TRBV6-5	TRBJ1-2	NA	NA	CASSYPTGSRGYGYTF	TGTGCCAGCAGTTACCCTACCGGGAGTCGGGGCTATGGCTACACCTTC
TRBV5-1	TRBJ2-7	TRBD1	NA	CASSVPSGQGSIEQYF	TGCGCCAGCAGCGTCCCCTCGGGACAGGGGAGTATCGAGCAGTACTTC
TRBV19	TRBJ2-1	TRBD2	NA	CASRIHSGTSYNEQFF	TGTGCCAGTAGAATCCACTCCGGGACTAGTTACAATGAGCAGTTCTTC
TRBV18	TRBJ2-5	NA	NA	CASSPRGETQYF	TGTGCCAGCTCACCTAGGGGAGAGACCCAGTACTTC
TRBV29-1	TRBJ1-2	NA	NA	CSVEKDGGTNYGYTF	TGCAGCGTTGAAAAGGACGGGGGGACTAACTATGGCTACACCTTC
TRBV28	TRBJ1-6	TRBD1	NA	CASSHRDSRPLHF	TGTGCCAGCAGTCACAGGGACAGCCGGCCCCTCCACTTT
TRBV5-5	TRBJ1-5	TRBD1	NA	CASSLGQASNQPQHF	TGTGCCAGCAGCTTAGGACAGGCGAGCAATCAGCCCCAGCATTTT
TRBV5-4	TRBJ2-5	TRBD1	NA	CASSPGQGDQETQYF	TGTGCCAGCAGCCCGGGACAGGGGGACCAAGAGACCCAGTACTTC
TRBV24-1	TRBJ2-7	NA	NA	CATSDDLTSREQYF	TGTGCCACCAGTGATGACCTTACTTCTAGGGAGCAGTACTTC
TRBV30	TRBJ1-2	NA	NA	CAWTRGFYGYTF	TGTGCCTGGACTAGGGGGTTCTATGGCTACACCTTC
TRBV28	TRBJ1-2	TRBD1	NA	CASSTGTGLIGGYTF	TGTGCCAGCAGTACGGGGACAGGGTTGATTGGTGGCTACACCTTC